This T cell receptor beta chain was captured in a study of blood T cell repertoires in COVID-19. This CDR3 comprises 13 residues. Trimming removed 4 bases at V and 3 bases at J, with 12 bases between. Looked up from germline, CDR1 is SQVTM and CDR2 is ANQGSEA. Recruitment covered about 26 US areas and drew participants whose ages spanned roughly 18 to 89 years. In the study's own analysis: Reference gene primer amplification gave nucleated cell count estimates. Libraries were prepared by immunoSEQ multiplex PCR; TCRdb keeps only in-frame clonotypes and omits some of them. That table is the source of V, J and clone size, and D and trimming were worked out from the DNA. This sample has 200,000 or so clones, with about 84% found just once.

The rearrangement uses TRBV29-1 and TRBJ1-2, with D possibly TRBD1 on 5 matching bases. Sequencing was performed on PBMCs or T cells enriched from blood (not recorded which). The TCR comes from a man in his sixties who had recovered from COVID-19. The CDR3 is CSVGRGRDYGYTF. For the CDR3, the DNA is TGCAGCGTTGGGAGGGGACGGGACTATGGCTACACCTTC. Supplemented by reference TRBV29-1 and TRBJ1-2, the full variable domain reads SAVISQKPSRDICQRGTSLTIQCQVDSQVTMMFWYRQQPGQSLTLIATANQGSEATYESGFVIDKFPISRPNLTFSTLTVSNMSPEDSSIYLCSVGRGRDYGYTFGSGTRLTVV.